These 17 T cell receptor beta chains were all obtained from the same sample, sequenced in a study of cytomegalovirus exposure and HLA in healthy donors. A multiplex PCR was run with 60 Vbeta primers and 13 Jbeta primers. The data were produced by immunoSEQ multiplex PCR, yet TCRdb's version contains in-frame clones alone and is incomplete. This table has roughly 150,000 clones, about 81% appearing once. Source material: PBMCs. These receptor sequences come from a woman aged 50 to 65 in good health and CMV-seropositive.

The rearrangement joins TRBV18 to TRBJ1-1, with D tentatively TRBD1 (5 bases). From germline, CDR1 is KGHSH and CDR2 LQKENI. The V gene lost 3 bases and the J gene lost 0 bases, with 11 bases spanning the gap. CDR3 size: 15 residues. DNA for the CDR3: TGTGCCAGCTCACCGGTGCGACAGATGAACACTGAAGCTTTCTTT. Translation: CASSPVRQMNTEAFF.

This sequence joins TRBV25-1 and TRBJ2-5; the match to TRBD1 covers 11 bases. Trimming cost V 6 bases and J 5 bases; bases outside gene matches: 2. The CDR3 totals 13 residues. Germline-derived CDR1 and CDR2 are MGHDK and SYGVNS. The CDR3 spells CASRGQGGETQYF. The CDR3 DNA is TGTGCCAGCAGGGGACAGGGGGGGGAGACCCAGTACTTC.

The rearrangement joins TRBV19 to TRBJ1-5; the D gene is possibly TRBD1 (6 bases). The CDR3 consists of 14 residues. Germline CDR1 reads LNHDA; CDR2 reads SQIVND (reference sequence). V was shortened by 7 bases and J by 7 bases, with 17 bases between the two germline ends. The CDR3 region is CASTIWGQGQPQHF. CDR3 nucleotide sequence: TGTGCCAGTACCATATGGGGGCAGGGGCAGCCCCAGCATTTT.

The J gene is TRBJ1-1, the V gene TRBV6-1; the match to TRBD1 covers 9 bases. The trim removed 3 bases at V and 9 bases at J, leaving 5 bases unmatched. Germline CDR1 reads MNHNS; CDR2 reads SASEGT. The CDR3 consists of 13 residues. The CDR3 spells CASSDWGQGKAFF. DNA of the CDR3: TGTGCCAGCAGTGATTGGGGACAGGGCAAAGCTTTCTTT.

There are a few counts of this clone. As DNA, the CDR3 is TGTGCCAGCAGCTTAGAGGCAGGGCTGGATACGCAGTATTTT. It yields the protein CASSLEAGLDTQYF. The V gene is TRBV7-6, the J gene TRBJ2-3, with a tentative D call TRBD1 (5 bases). V shed 1 base and J shed 6 bases, with 11 bases lying between them. Germline CDR1 and CDR2: SGHVS and FNYEAQ. The CDR3 totals 14 residues.

This clone was detected only once. V is TRBV2 and J is TRBJ2-1; D is possibly TRBD1 (6 bases). The ends were cut back, 6 bases at V and 7 bases at J, with 13 bases in the middle. Germline V gene sequence: CDR1 SNHLY, CDR2 FYNNEI. The CDR3 totals 13 residues. CDR3 bases: TGTGCCAGCAGCCTGGGACAAAGGAATGAGCAGTTCTTC. Residues: CASSLGQRNEQFF.

CDR3 protein: CAWSAAYEQYF. The CDR3 bases are TGTGCCTGGAGTGCTGCCTACGAGCAGTACTTC. The rearrangement uses TRBV30 and TRBJ2-7, with D unclear. Per germline, CDR1 GTSNPN and CDR2 SVGIG (reference sequence). V was clipped by 1 base and J by 2 bases, with 3 bases between them. The CDR3 runs 11 residues.

Comment on this clone: At the DNA level, this CDR3 is encoded by other sequences in the same sample as well. This chain links TRBV27 with TRBJ1-1, with 7 positions matching TRBD1. V lost 2 bases to trimming and J lost 2 bases; unmatched junction nucleotides: 2. The germline CDR1 and CDR2 sequences are MNHEY and SMNVEV (reference sequence). CDR3 length: 14 amino acids. CDR3 coding DNA: TGTGCCAGCAGTTTACGACAGGGCAACACTGAAGCTTTCTTT. This encodes CASSLRQGNTEAFF.

Notes on this clone: The same CDR3 arises from other DNA sequences in this sample as well. V and J are TRBV19 and TRBJ1-1; TRBD1 agrees at 7 bases. The CDR3 runs 13 residues. CDR1 LNHDA and CDR2 SQIVND come from the germline V gene (reference sequence). V trimming: 5 bases; J trimming: 5 bases; junction bases outside the gene matches: 5. The CDR3 nucleotides read TGTGCCAGTAGTTTCGCAGGGGGAACTGAAGCTTTCTTT. This gives the protein CASSFAGGTEAFF.

This chain joins TRBV19 and TRBJ1-5; D remains unclear. The V end lost 4 bases, the J end lost 0 bases, and 7 bases lay between the germline ends. The CDR3 extends over 14 amino acids. In germline, CDR1 is LNHDA, CDR2 SQIVND (reference sequence). CDR3 region: CASSSLNSNQPQHF. The CDR3 region has the DNA TGTGCCAGTAGTAGCCTAAATAGCAATCAGCCCCAGCATTTT.

The gene calls are TRBV19 and TRBJ1-6, with D possibly matching TRBD1 (6 bases). The CDR3 consists of 13 residues. Germline values: CDR1 LNHDA, CDR2 SQIVND (reference sequence). The ends were cut back, 8 bases at V and 7 bases at J, with 12 bases in the middle. The CDR3 here is CASRAGGNSPLHF. The CDR3 nucleotides are TGTGCCAGTCGGGCGGGGGGCAATTCACCCCTCCACTTT.

V and J are TRBV2 and TRBJ1-2, with D tentatively TRBD1 (6 bases). The ends were cut back, 6 bases at V and 4 bases at J, with 15 bases in the middle. CDR3 length equals 14 residues. The germline CDR1 and CDR2 sequences are SNHLY and FYNNEI. The CDR3, as DNA: TGTGCCAGCAGCAGGGCAGGGGAAGTCTATGGCTACACCTTC. Translating it yields CASSRAGEVYGYTF.

The chain carries TRBV6-1 and TRBJ1-1, with 8 bases identical to TRBD1. Germline V gene sequence: CDR1 MNHNS, CDR2 SASEGT. Trimming at V came to 3 bases and at J to 7 bases, leaving 10 bases not matched to a gene. The CDR3 length is 15 residues. CDR3 in DNA: TGTGCCAGCAGTGAGGCGGCAGGGGGCACGGATGAAGCTTTCTTT. Translated, it gives CASSEAAGGTDEAFF.

The chain carries TRBV6-1 and TRBJ1-2; perhaps TRBD1 as D (6 bases). Germline CDR1 is MNHNS and CDR2 is SASEGT. The V end lost 8 bases, the J end lost 7 bases, and 17 bases lay between the germline ends. The CDR3 totals 13 residues. CDR3 residues: CASAWTVTRGYTF. Written as DNA, the CDR3 is TGTGCCAGCGCCTGGACAGTAACGCGTGGCTACACCTTC.

In regard to this clone: Other DNA sequences from this sample encode an identical CDR3 as well. V is TRBV19 and J is TRBJ2-5, with no clear D. Looked up from germline, CDR1 is LNHDA and CDR2 is SQIVND (reference sequence). The CDR3 is made up of 11 amino acids. Trimming stripped 4 bases from V and 4 bases from J, with 4 bases between. CDR3 sequence: CASSTGETQYF. The CDR3 DNA follows: TGTGCCAGTAGTACAGGAGAGACCCAGTACTTC.

This clone was observed a few times. The gene calls are TRBV27 and TRBJ1-2; a weak D match, TRBD1 (5 bases). Trimming left V 8 bases short and J 6 bases short, with 13 bases between. Germline CDR1 reads MNHEY; CDR2 reads SMNVEV (reference sequence). This CDR3 region has 12 residues. The CDR3 region is CASRSPGHGYTF. CDR3 in DNA: TGTGCCAGCCGATCCCCAGGGCATGGCTACACCTTC.

This clone occurred a few times. The chain carries TRBV19 and TRBJ2-3, with D perhaps matching TRBD1 (5 bases). This CDR3 region has 15 residues. V gave up 3 bases and J gave up 4 bases, with 14 bases separating them. Germline V lookup: CDR1 LNHDA, CDR2 SQIVND (reference sequence). The CDR3 DNA is TGTGCCAGTAGTATCGGCGGACATTCTTCAGATACGCAGTATTTT. It specifies CASSIGGHSSDTQYF.